This record concerns one T cell receptor beta chain sequence. Trimming took 3 bases from V and 3 from J, leaving 10 bases between them. Germline-derived CDR1 and CDR2 are MDHEN and SYDVKM. The CDR3 consists of 14 residues. Donors were grouped by their self-reported clinical history. This sample is drawn from a study of blood T cell repertoires in COVID-19. Study information: Collection of acute and convalescent COVID-19 samples took place in the United States, Italy and Spain.

As originally analysed: Scientists estimated how many nucleated cells there were by amplifying reference gene primers. The repertoire was sequenced with immunoSEQ multiplex PCR; TCRdb's copy has only in-frame clones and lacks some. V and J calls and clone size are given by that table; D and trimming were obtained from the DNA. The sample contains some 330,000 clones, about 92% of which appear only once. The sample consisted of PBMCs or T cells enriched from blood (not recorded which). The chain carries TRBV28 and TRBJ2-3; tentative D call: TRBD1 (6 bases). The origin of this receptor is a woman in her twenties or thirties who had recovered from COVID-19. The CDR3 coding sequence is TGTGCCAGCAGTTTGACAGGCGGGACAGATACGCAGTATTTT. Its protein product is CASSLTGGTDTQYF.